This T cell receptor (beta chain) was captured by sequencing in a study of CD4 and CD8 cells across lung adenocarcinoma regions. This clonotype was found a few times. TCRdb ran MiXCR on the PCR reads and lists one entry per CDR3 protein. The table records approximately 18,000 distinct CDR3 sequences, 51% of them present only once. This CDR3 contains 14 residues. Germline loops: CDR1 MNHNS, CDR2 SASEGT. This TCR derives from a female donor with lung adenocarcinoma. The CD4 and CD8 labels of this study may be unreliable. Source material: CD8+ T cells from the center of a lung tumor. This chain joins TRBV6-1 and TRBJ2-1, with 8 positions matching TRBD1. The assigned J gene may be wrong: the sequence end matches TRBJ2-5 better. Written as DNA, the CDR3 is TGTGCCAGCAGACGGGACAGGACCTCCGGGGCCCAGTACTTC. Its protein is CASRRDRTSGAQYF.